This T cell receptor beta chain originates from a study of blood T cell repertoires in COVID-19. The J segment lost 8 bases and the V segment lost 4 bases, leaving 16 bases of the junction unmatched. Germline loops: CDR1 SGHKS, CDR2 YYEKEE (reference sequence). The length of the CDR3 is 16 residues. In the authors' workflow: Estimated nucleated cell counts came from reference gene primer amplification. Generated by immunoSEQ multiplex PCR, the TCRdb table keeps only in-frame clones and is missing some. V, J and clone size derive from that table, while D and trimming were established from the DNA sequence. The profile shows hundreds of thousands of clones, nearly 90% of them singletons.

This TCR was sampled from a man between 18 and 29 years old with active or convalescent COVID-19. Sequencing was performed on peripheral blood. J is TRBJ1-2 and V is TRBV5-5; 8 bases line up with TRBD1. CDR3 nucleotide sequence: TGTGCCAGCAGCCACCTACCACAGGGGGTGGTGGGCGGCTACACCTTC. Protein sequence: CASSHLPQGVVGGYTF.